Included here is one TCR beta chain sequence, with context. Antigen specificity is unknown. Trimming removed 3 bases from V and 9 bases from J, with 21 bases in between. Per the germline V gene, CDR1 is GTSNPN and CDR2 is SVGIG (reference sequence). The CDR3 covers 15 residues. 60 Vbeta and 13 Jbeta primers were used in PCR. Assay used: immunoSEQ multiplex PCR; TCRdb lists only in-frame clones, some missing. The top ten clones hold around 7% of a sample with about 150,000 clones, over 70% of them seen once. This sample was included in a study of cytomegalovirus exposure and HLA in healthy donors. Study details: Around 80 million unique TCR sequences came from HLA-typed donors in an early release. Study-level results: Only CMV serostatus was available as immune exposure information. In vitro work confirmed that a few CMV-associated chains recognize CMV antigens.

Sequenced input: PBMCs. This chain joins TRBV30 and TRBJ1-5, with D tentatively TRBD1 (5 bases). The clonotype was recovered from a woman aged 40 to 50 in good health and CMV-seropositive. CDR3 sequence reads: CAWSGGGIYTSPQHF. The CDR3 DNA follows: TGTGCCTGGAGCGGGGGGGGGATATATACGTCGCCCCAGCATTTT.